Listed below are T cell receptor beta chains from one sample, sequenced in a study of vaccination and CD4 T cells after COVID-19. Via MiXCR, TCRdb re-called the PCR reads, giving one row per CDR3 protein. The table shows 13,000 or so distinct CDR3 sequences, with nearly 45% occurring only once. The antigens of these receptors remain unknown. The sample in question was CD4+ T cells from blood, cultured in vitro, obtained after SARS-CoV-2 vaccination. Receptors were obtained from a human donor who had recovered from COVID-19. Both conserved end residues are part of each CDR3. The order of the fields is D gene, V gene, J gene, clone size, CDR3 DNA, CDR3 protein. The D gene is left open where the match is weak. Expanded clones get a size class; other rows say once, few or many, or leave the size out.

D gene: .; V gene: TRBV6-1; J gene: TRBJ2-2; clone size: few; CDR3 DNA: TGTGCCAGCAGTGAAGCGGGAGACACCGGGGAGCTGTTTTTT; CDR3 protein: CASSEAGDTGELFF
D gene: TRBD1; V gene: TRBV19; J gene: TRBJ2-3; clone size: .; CDR3 DNA: TGTGCCAGTAGACCGGACAGGGCCACAGATACGCAGTATTTT; CDR3 protein: CASRPDRATDTQYF
D gene: TRBD1; V gene: TRBV4-1; J gene: TRBJ2-7; clone size: .; CDR3 DNA: TGCGCCAGCAGCCCTTGGACAGGGGGGGCCTACGAGCAGTACTTC; CDR3 protein: CASSPWTGGAYEQYF
D gene: TRBD1; V gene: TRBV20-1; J gene: TRBJ2-7; clone size: .; CDR3 DNA: TGCAGTGCATCGGACAGGTCAGCCGACGAGCAGTACTTC; CDR3 protein: CSASDRSADEQYF
D gene: .; V gene: TRBV5-1; J gene: TRBJ2-7; clone size: .; CDR3 DNA: TGCGCCAGCAGCTCTAAAGGGGCAAGTCCAGAGCAGTACTTC; CDR3 protein: CASSSKGASPEQYF
D gene: .; V gene: TRBV7-2; J gene: TRBJ2-6; clone size: few; CDR3 DNA: TGTGCCAGCAGCTTAGGGGCGGGTTCTGGGGCCAACGTCCTGACTTTC; CDR3 protein: CASSLGAGSGANVLTF
D gene: TRBD1; V gene: TRBV6-5; J gene: TRBJ1-2; clone size: .; CDR3 DNA: TGTGCCAGCAGTTTTGGACAGGGAGAATATGGCTACACCTTC; CDR3 protein: CASSFGQGEYGYTF
D gene: TRBD1; V gene: TRBV12-3/TRBV12-4; J gene: TRBJ2-2; clone size: .; CDR3 DNA: TGTGCCAGCAGCACACAGGGGGGAACCGGGGAGCTGTTTTTT; CDR3 protein: CASSTQGGTGELFF
D gene: .; V gene: TRBV20-1; J gene: TRBJ2-3; clone size: large; CDR3 DNA: TGCAGTGCTAATCCCTACACAGATACGCAGTATTTT; CDR3 protein: CSANPYTDTQYF
D gene: TRBD1; V gene: TRBV19; J gene: TRBJ2-2; clone size: .; CDR3 DNA: TGTGCCAGTAGGCAAACAGGGGCCGGGGAGCTGTTTTTT; CDR3 protein: CASRQTGAGELFF
D gene: .; V gene: TRBV2; J gene: TRBJ1-1; clone size: .; CDR3 DNA: TGTGCCGGCAGTGAAGATGGGGTAAGGGCTGAAGCTTTCTTT; CDR3 protein: CAGSEDGVRAEAFF
D gene: .; V gene: TRBV28; J gene: TRBJ2-4; clone size: .; CDR3 DNA: TGTGCCAGCAGTCCTCAGCGACCCAGGGCCAAAAACATTCAGTACTTC; CDR3 protein: CASSPQRPRAKNIQYF
D gene: .; V gene: TRBV7-3; J gene: TRBJ2-3; clone size: .; CDR3 DNA: TGTGCCAGCTCAAGACGGTTCCCAGGCGAAGATACGCAGTATTTT; CDR3 protein: CASSRRFPGEDTQYF
D gene: .; V gene: TRBV20-1; J gene: TRBJ1-1; clone size: .; CDR3 DNA: TGCAGTGCGCCTGGGGACGGTGAAGCTTTCTTT; CDR3 protein: CSAPGDGEAFF
D gene: .; V gene: TRBV25-1; J gene: TRBJ1-1; clone size: large; CDR3 DNA: TGTGCCAGCAGTGGAGGGGGGAACACTGAAGCTTTCTTT; CDR3 protein: CASSGGGNTEAFF
D gene: .; V gene: TRBV28; J gene: TRBJ2-3; clone size: .; CDR3 DNA: TGTGCCAGCACCCTGAGAGATACGCAGTATTTT; CDR3 protein: CASTLRDTQYF
D gene: .; V gene: TRBV4-3; J gene: TRBJ1-2; clone size: .; CDR3 DNA: TGCGCCAGCAGCCTAGGGGAGGGGGAAGGGAGAGGCTACACCTTC; CDR3 protein: CASSLGEGEGRGYTF
D gene: .; V gene: TRBV20-1; J gene: TRBJ1-5; clone size: .; CDR3 DNA: TGCAGTGCTAGAGATCCGACAGCCCCTCAGCCCCAGCATTTT; CDR3 protein: CSARDPTAPQPQHF
D gene: .; V gene: TRBV6-4; J gene: TRBJ2-2; clone size: .; CDR3 DNA: TGTGCCAGCAGTGACTCGGAGACCGGGGAGCTGTTTTTT; CDR3 protein: CASSDSETGELFF
D gene: TRBD2; V gene: TRBV7-8; J gene: TRBJ2-5; clone size: .; CDR3 DNA: TGTGCCAGCAGCGTTACTAGCGGTGAGGCAACCCAGTACTTC; CDR3 protein: CASSVTSGEATQYF
D gene: TRBD2; V gene: TRBV10-3; J gene: TRBJ2-1; clone size: .; CDR3 DNA: TGTGCCATCAAAGGGGTAGCGGGAAGCCGACATAATGAGCAGTTCTTC; CDR3 protein: CAIKGVAGSRHNEQFF
D gene: .; V gene: TRBV15; J gene: TRBJ1-3; clone size: .; CDR3 DNA: TGTGCCACCAGCAGAGCCGGGTCAGGCTCTGGAAACACCATATATTTT; CDR3 protein: CATSRAGSGSGNTIYF
D gene: TRBD1; V gene: TRBV18; J gene: TRBJ2-1; clone size: .; CDR3 DNA: TGTGCCAGCTCACGACAACAGGGGGCAAGCAATGAGCAGTTCTTC; CDR3 protein: CASSRQQGASNEQFF
D gene: .; V gene: TRBV9; J gene: TRBJ2-7; clone size: .; CDR3 DNA: TGTGCCAGCAGCTCCGGGCCACCCTACGAGCAGTACTTC; CDR3 protein: CASSSGPPYEQYF
D gene: TRBD2; V gene: TRBV2; J gene: TRBJ2-1; clone size: .; CDR3 DNA: TGTGCCAGCAGTAAAGAGGGAGCGGGAGTATCCAATGAGCAGTTCTTC; CDR3 protein: CASSKEGAGVSNEQFF
D gene: TRBD1; V gene: TRBV20-1; J gene: TRBJ2-1; clone size: .; CDR3 DNA: TGCAGTGCTAGAGGGGACAGATACAATGAGCAGTTCTTC; CDR3 protein: CSARGDRYNEQFF
D gene: .; V gene: TRBV15; J gene: TRBJ2-3; clone size: few; CDR3 DNA: TGTGCCACCAGCCCTCGACTAGTTCTTGATACGCAGTATTTT; CDR3 protein: CATSPRLVLDTQYF
D gene: .; V gene: TRBV28; J gene: TRBJ2-2; clone size: few; CDR3 DNA: TGTGCCACGAGAGACAGGTTTGCTACCGGGGAGCTGTTTTTT; CDR3 protein: CATRDRFATGELFF
D gene: .; V gene: TRBV4-2; J gene: TRBJ1-6; clone size: .; CDR3 DNA: TGTGCCAGCAGCCAAGCAGGGGTCTATAATTCACCCCTCCACTTT; CDR3 protein: CASSQAGVYNSPLHF
D gene: TRBD1; V gene: TRBV6-1; J gene: TRBJ2-1; clone size: .; CDR3 DNA: TGTGCCAGCAGCGGACAGGCCGACTCCTACAATGAGCAGTTCTTC; CDR3 protein: CASSGQADSYNEQFF
D gene: .; V gene: TRBV19; J gene: TRBJ1-4; clone size: few; CDR3 DNA: TGTGCCAGTAGTATTCAGGGATTTGCAACTAATGAAAAACTGTTTTTT; CDR3 protein: CASSIQGFATNEKLFF
D gene: TRBD1; V gene: TRBV30; J gene: TRBJ1-6; clone size: medium-sized; CDR3 DNA: TGTGCCTGGAGACAGGGGAGTGTATTGACACCCCTCCACTTT; CDR3 protein: CAWRQGSVLTPLHF
D gene: .; V gene: TRBV28; J gene: TRBJ1-1; clone size: .; CDR3 DNA: TGTGCCAGCAGGGGAGCAGTGAACACTGAAGCTTTCTTT; CDR3 protein: CASRGAVNTEAFF
D gene: .; V gene: TRBV7-9; J gene: TRBJ2-1; clone size: .; CDR3 DNA: TGTGCCAGCAGCCCGATAGTAGGCTACAATGAGCAGTTCTTC; CDR3 protein: CASSPIVGYNEQFF
D gene: .; V gene: TRBV6-5; J gene: TRBJ2-5; clone size: .; CDR3 DNA: TGTGCCAGCAGTTACGGGGAGTCGGGGCAAGAGACCCAGTACTTC; CDR3 protein: CASSYGESGQETQYF
D gene: .; V gene: TRBV20-1; J gene: TRBJ2-2; clone size: few; CDR3 DNA: TGCAGTGCTGCTACGAACACCGGGGAGCTGTTTTTT; CDR3 protein: CSAATNTGELFF
D gene: TRBD2; V gene: TRBV10-3; J gene: TRBJ2-7; clone size: few; CDR3 DNA: TGTGCCATAAAGACTAGCGAGGACTACGAGCAGTACTTC; CDR3 protein: CAIKTSEDYEQYF